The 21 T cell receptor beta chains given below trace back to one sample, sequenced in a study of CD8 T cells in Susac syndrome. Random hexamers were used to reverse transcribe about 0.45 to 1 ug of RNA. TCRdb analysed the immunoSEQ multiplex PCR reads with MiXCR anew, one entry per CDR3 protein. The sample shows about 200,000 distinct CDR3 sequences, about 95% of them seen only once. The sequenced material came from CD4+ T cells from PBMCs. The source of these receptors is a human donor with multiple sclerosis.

The CDR3 sequence is CASGWAGIDTQYF. CDR3 DNA sequence: TGTGCCAGCGGCTGGGCCGGGATAGATACGCAGTATTTT. The chain employs TRBV11-2 and TRBJ2-3; D might be TRBD2 (5 bases). The CDR3 runs 13 residues. Deletions cut 8 bases from V and 5 bases from J, with 14 bases between. The germline V gene has CDR1 SGHAT and CDR2 FQNNGV.

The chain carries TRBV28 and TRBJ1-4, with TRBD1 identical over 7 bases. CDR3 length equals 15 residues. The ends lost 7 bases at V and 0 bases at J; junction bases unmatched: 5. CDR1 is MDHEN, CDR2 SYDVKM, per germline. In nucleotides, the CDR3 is TGTGCCAGCACCCGACAGGGTTCAACTAATGAAAAACTGTTTTTT. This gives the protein CASTRQGSTNEKLFF.

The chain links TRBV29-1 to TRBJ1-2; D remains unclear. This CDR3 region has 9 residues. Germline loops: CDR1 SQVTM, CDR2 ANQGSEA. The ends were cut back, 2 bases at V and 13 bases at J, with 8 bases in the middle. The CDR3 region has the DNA TGCAGCGTTGAACTCCTATCCACCTTC. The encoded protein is CSVELLSTF.

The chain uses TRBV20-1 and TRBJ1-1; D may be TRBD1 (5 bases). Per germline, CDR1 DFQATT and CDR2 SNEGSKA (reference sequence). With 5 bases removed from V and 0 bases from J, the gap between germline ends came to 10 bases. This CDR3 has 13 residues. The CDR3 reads CSAAGLMNTEAFF. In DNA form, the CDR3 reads TGCAGTGCTGCAGGGCTGATGAACACTGAAGCTTTCTTT.

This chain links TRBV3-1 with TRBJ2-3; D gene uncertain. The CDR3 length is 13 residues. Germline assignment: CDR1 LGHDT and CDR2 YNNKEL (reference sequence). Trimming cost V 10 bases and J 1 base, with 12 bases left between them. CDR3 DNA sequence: TGTGCCACGCGTAAGGAAGGCACAGATACGCAGTATTTT. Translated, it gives CATRKEGTDTQYF.

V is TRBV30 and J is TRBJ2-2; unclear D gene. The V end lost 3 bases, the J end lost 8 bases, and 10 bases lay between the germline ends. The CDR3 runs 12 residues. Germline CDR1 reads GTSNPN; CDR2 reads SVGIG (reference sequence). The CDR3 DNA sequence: TGTGCCTGGAGCCCGACTCCAGGGGAGCTGTTTTTT. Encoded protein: CAWSPTPGELFF.

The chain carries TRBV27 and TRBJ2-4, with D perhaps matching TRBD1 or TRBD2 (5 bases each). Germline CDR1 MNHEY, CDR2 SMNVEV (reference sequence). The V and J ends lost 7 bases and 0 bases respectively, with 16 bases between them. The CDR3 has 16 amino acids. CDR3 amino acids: CASKAGTRLAKNIQYF. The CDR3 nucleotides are TGTGCCAGCAAGGCAGGGACGAGGCTAGCCAAAAACATTCAGTACTTC.

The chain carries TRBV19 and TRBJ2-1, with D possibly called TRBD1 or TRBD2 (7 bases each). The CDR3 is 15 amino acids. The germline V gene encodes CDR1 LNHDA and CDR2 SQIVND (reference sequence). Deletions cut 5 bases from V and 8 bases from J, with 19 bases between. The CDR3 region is CASSWGGQTWHEQFF. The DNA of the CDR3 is TGTGCCAGTAGTTGGGGGGGACAGACCTGGCATGAGCAGTTCTTC.

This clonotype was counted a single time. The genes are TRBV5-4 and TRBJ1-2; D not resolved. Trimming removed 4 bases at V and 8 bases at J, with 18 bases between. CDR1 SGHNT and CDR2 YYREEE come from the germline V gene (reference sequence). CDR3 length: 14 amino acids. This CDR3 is CASSNGGAVWGYTF. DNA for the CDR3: TGTGCCAGCAGCAACGGAGGAGCGGTTTGGGGCTACACCTTC.

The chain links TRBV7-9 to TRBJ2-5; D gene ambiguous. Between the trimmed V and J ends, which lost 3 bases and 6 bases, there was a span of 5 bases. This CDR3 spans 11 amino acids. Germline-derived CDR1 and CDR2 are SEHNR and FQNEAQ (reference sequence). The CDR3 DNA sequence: TGTGCCAGCAGCTTGGAGAAGACCCAGTACTTC. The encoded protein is CASSLEKTQYF. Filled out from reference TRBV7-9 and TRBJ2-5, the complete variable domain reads DTGVSQNPRHKITKRGQNVTFRCDPISEHNRLYWYRQTLGQGPEFLTYFQNEAQLEKSRLLSDRFSAERPKGSFSTLEIQRTEQGDSAMYLCASSLEKTQYFGPGTRLLVL.

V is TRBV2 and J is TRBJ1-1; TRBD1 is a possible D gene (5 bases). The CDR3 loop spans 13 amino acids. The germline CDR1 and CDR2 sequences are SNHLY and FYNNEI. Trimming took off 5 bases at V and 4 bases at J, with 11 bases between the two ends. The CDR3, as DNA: TGTGCCAGCAGTTGGGGACGGTCCACTGAAGCTTTCTTT. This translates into CASSWGRSTEAFF.

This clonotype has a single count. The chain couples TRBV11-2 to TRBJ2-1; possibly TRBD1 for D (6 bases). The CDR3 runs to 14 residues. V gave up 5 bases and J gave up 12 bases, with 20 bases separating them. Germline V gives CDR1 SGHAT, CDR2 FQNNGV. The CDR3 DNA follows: TGTGCCAGCAGCACCCACCTTCAGGGGTCGGTGCAGTTCTTC. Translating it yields CASSTHLQGSVQFF.

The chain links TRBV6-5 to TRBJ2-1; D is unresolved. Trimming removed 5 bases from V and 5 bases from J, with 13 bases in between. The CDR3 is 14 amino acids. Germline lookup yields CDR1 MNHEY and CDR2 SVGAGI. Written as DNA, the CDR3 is TGTGCCAGCAGTAAAGGACCCCGAAACAATGAGCAGTTCTTC. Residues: CASSKGPRNNEQFF.

CDR3 protein: CASSQDRAGEWETQYF. CDR3 in DNA: TGCGCCAGCAGCCAAGATCGGGCAGGGGAATGGGAGACCCAGTACTTC. This rearrangement joins TRBV4-1 to TRBJ2-5, with a possible D match to TRBD1 (6 bases). Per the germline V gene, CDR1 is MGHRA and CDR2 is YSYEKL. V shed 0 bases and J shed 5 bases, with 16 bases lying between them. This CDR3 is 16 amino acids long.

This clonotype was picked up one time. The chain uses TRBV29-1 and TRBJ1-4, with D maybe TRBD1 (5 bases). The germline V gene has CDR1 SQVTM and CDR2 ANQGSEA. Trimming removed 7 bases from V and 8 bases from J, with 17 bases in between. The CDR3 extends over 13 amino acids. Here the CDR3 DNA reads TGCAGCGCCGATCGCGGGCAGGGCGAAAAACTGTTTTTT. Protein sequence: CSADRGQGEKLFF. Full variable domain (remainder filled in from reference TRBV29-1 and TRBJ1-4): SAVISQKPSRDICQRGTSLTIQCQVDSQVTMMFWYRQQPGQSLTLIATANQGSEATYESGFVIDKFPISRPNLTFSTLTVSNMSPEDSSIYLCSADRGQGEKLFFGSGTQLSVL.

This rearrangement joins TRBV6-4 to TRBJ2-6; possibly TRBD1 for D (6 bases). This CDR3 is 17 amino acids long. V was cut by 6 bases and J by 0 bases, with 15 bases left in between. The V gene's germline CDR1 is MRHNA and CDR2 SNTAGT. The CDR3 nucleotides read TGTGCCAGCAGCTTAACAGGGATACTCTCTGGGGCCAACGTCCTGACTTTC. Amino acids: CASSLTGILSGANVLTF.

In DNA, the CDR3 is TGTGCCAGCAGTTTTTGGGGGGGGCACGGTGAGACCCAGTACTTC. Translating it yields CASSFWGGHGETQYF. The J gene is TRBJ2-5, the V gene TRBV12-3 or TRBV12-4, with D possibly TRBD2 on 7 matching bases. CDR3 length equals 15 residues. V was cut by 3 bases and J by 5 bases, with 16 bases left in between.

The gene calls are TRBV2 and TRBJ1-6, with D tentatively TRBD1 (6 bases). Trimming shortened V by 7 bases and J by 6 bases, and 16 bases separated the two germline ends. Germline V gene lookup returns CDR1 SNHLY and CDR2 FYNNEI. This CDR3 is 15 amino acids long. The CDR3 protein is CASIMGRGSNSPLHF. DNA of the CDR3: TGTGCCAGCATCATGGGCAGGGGTTCTAATTCACCCCTCCACTTT.

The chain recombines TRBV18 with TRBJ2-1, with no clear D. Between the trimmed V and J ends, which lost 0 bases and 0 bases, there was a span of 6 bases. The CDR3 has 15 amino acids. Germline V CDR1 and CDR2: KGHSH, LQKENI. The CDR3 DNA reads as TGTGCCAGCTCACCACCGGTAGGCTCCTACAATGAGCAGTTCTTC. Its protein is CASSPPVGSYNEQFF.

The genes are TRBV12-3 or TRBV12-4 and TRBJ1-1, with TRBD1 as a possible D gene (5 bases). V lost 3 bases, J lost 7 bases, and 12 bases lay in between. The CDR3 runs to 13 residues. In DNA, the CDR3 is TGTGCCAGCAGTTTTGCGGGGACCGGTGAAGCTTTCTTT. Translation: CASSFAGTGEAFF.

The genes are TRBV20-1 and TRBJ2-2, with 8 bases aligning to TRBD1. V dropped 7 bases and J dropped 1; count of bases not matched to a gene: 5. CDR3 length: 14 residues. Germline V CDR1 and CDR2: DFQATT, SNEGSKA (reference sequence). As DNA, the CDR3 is TGCAGTGGGAGGGGGACAGGGAACACCGGGGAGCTGTTTTTT. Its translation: CSGRGTGNTGELFF.